Following are 13 T cell receptor beta chains from one sample sequenced in a study of regulatory T cells in long-lasting Graves disease (dated by TCRdb to the early 2020s). The library was obtained by multiplex PCR. The instrument was an Illumina HiSeq 4000. iRepertoire HTBI primers and Arm-PCR amplification of CDR3 regions were used to construct TCR beta libraries. The public reads were reprocessed in TCRdb via fastp at Q25 and MiXCR, keeping in-frame beta chains. Every CDR3 protein is listed once, alongside the most common genes and DNA of its rows. The sample profile shows about 310,000 distinct CDR3 sequences; around 20% of them were found once. The ten largest clonotypes hold around three fifths of the sample. In the paper's terms, the time point label means: persistent/refractory GD, antithyroid drugs over 5 years with positive TRAb. RNA was extracted from PBMCs in TRIzol for both TCR sequencing and RNA sequencing.

This specimen consisted of peripheral blood mononuclear cells (PBMCs), obtained when the disease was refractory, from a patient treated with antithyroid drugs. Receptors originate from a female donor with Graves disease.

There are many counts of this clonotype. The rearrangement joins TRBV12-3 or TRBV12-4 to TRBJ1-2; D gene ambiguous. The V end lost 3 bases, the J end lost 1 base, and 9 bases lay between the germline ends. The CDR3 has 14 residues. The CDR3 is CASSLPRLNYGYTF. In DNA, the CDR3 is TGTGCCAGCAGTTTGCCCCGGCTTAACTATGGCTACACCTTC.

This chain joins TRBV7-2 and TRBJ2-5; D gene ambiguous. Germline V CDR1 and CDR2: SGHTA, FQGNSA. The CDR3 extends over 13 amino acids. Trimming took off 1 base at V and 5 bases at J, with 8 bases between the two ends. CDR3 region: CASSLGRRETQYF. CDR3 sequence (DNA): TGTGCCAGCAGCTTAGGCAGAAGGGAGACCCAGTACTTC.

V gene TRBV30 combines with J gene TRBJ1-3; D ambiguous. CDR3 length: 13 residues. V gave up 5 bases and J gave up 0 bases, with 8 bases separating them. Per the germline V gene, CDR1 is GTSNPN and CDR2 is SVGIG (reference sequence). The CDR3 DNA reads as TGTGCCTGGGGAGGATTCTCTGGAAACACCATATATTTT. This translates into CAWGGFSGNTIYF.

This clonotype was seen ten or more times. The chain is built from TRBV28 and TRBJ2-7; weak D call: TRBD2 (6 bases). The germline CDR1 and CDR2 sequences are MDHEN and SYDVKM. There are 15 residues in the CDR3. V lost 3 bases to trimming and J lost 0 bases, with 12 bases between them. CDR3 DNA sequence: TGTGCCAGCAGTTTCCCGCGGGATCCCTCCTACGAGCAGTACTTC. This encodes CASSFPRDPSYEQYF.

The chain employs TRBV5-8 and TRBJ2-4, with D unclear. The CDR3 covers 13 residues. The germline V gene encodes CDR1 SGHTS and CDR2 YDEGEE. V lost 4 bases and J 15 bases, leaving 20 bases between the germline ends. The DNA for the CDR3 is TGTGCCAGCAGCCTCCCGGGCTACCGTTCACCGTACTTC. This codes for CASSLPGYRSPYF.

This clonotype occurred many times. The V gene is TRBV11-2, the J gene TRBJ2-7; no clear D gene. CDR1 and CDR2 from the germline V gene are SGHAT and FQNNGV. Trimming shortened V by 4 bases and J by 0 bases, and 16 bases separated the two germline ends. The CDR3 runs 16 residues. The DNA of the CDR3 is TGTGCCAGCAGCTCGCTTGGCGCGCCGAGCTCCTACGAGCAGTACTTC. The encoded protein is CASSSLGAPSSYEQYF. Looking up the rest from reference TRBV11-2 and TRBJ2-7 gives the full variable domain: EAGVAQSPRYKIIEKRQSVAFWCNPISGHATLYWYQQILGQGPKLLIQFQNNGVVDDSQLPKDRFSAERLKGVDSTLKIQPAKLEDSAVYLCASSSLGAPSSYEQYFGPGTRLTVT.

This clonotype was detected many times. The germline gene is not matched at one end of the junction; a read error may be the cause. The chain uses TRBV4-3 and TRBJ1-5; D perhaps matches TRBD1 (5 bases). The CDR3 has 13 residues. Germline V lookup: CDR1 LGHNA, CDR2 YSLEER. The CDR3 DNA reads as TGTGCCAGCAGTCAAGACAGAGATCAGCCCCAGCATTTT. This gives the protein CASSQDRDQPQHF.

Regarding this clonotype: This clone may be a read error of a much larger clone one base away. The chain recombines TRBV2 with TRBJ2-4; D unresolved. There are 10 residues in the CDR3. CDR1 is SNHLY and CDR2 is FYNNEI in the germline V gene. Written as DNA, the CDR3 is TGTGCCAGCAACTCTTTTAGATTGAGGTTC. Encoded protein: CASNSFRLRF. Using reference TRBV2 and TRBJ2-4 for the parts outside the CDR3, the full variable domain is EPEVTQTPSHQVTQMGQEVILRCVPISNHLYFYWYRQILGQKVEFLVSFYNNEISEKSEIFDDQFSVERPDGSNFTLKIRSTKLEDSAMYFCASNSFRLRFGAGTRLSVL.

The chain has TRBV6-2 or TRBV6-3 and TRBJ2-5; 10 nucleotides align to TRBD2. V trimming: 11 bases; J trimming: 5 bases; junction bases outside the gene matches: 14. Germline V gives CDR1 MNHEY, CDR2 SVGEGT. The length of the CDR3 is 15 residues. DNA of the CDR3: TGTGCCGCCAACGTAGCGGGAGGATCCTGGGAGACCCAGTACTTC. Its protein product is CAANVAGGSWETQYF.

The chain is built from TRBV28 and TRBJ2-3; TRBD2 matches 7 bases. In germline, CDR1 is MDHEN, CDR2 SYDVKM. This CDR3 contains 17 residues. Trimming cost V 4 bases and J 0 bases; bases outside gene matches: 10. In DNA, the CDR3 is TGTGCCAGCAGTTCCGCCTTAGCGGGCACTAGCACAGATACGCAGTATTTT. Amino acids: CASSSALAGTSTDTQYF.

This clonotype has more than one count but fewer than ten. This chain links TRBV4-1 with TRBJ2-7; D remains ambiguous. Germline V gene data show CDR1 as MGHRA and CDR2 as YSYEKL. The CDR3 length is 14 residues. V dropped 1 base and J dropped 5 bases, with 12 bases sitting between them. The CDR3 region is CASSQALRVHEQYF. Written as DNA, the CDR3 is TGCGCCAGCAGCCAAGCACTAAGGGTACACGAGCAGTACTTC.

This clonotype has a handful of counts. V and J are TRBV4-2 and TRBJ2-5; the D is unclear. The germline gives CDR1 LGHNA, CDR2 YNFKEQ. This CDR3 comprises 16 residues. Trimming shortened V by 0 bases and J by 3 bases, and 14 bases separated the two germline ends. This CDR3 reads CASSQDFLVREETQYF. The CDR3 region has the DNA TGTGCCAGCAGCCAAGATTTCCTAGTAAGGGAAGAGACCCAGTACTTC.

The chain links TRBV7-2 to TRBJ1-1; the match to TRBD1 covers 7 bases. Germline assignment: CDR1 SGHTA and CDR2 FQGNSA. This CDR3 is 14 amino acids long. V shed 6 bases and J 1 base; nucleotides not matched to a gene: 5. CDR3 residues: CASRTDRENTEAFF. The DNA for the CDR3 is TGTGCCAGCAGGACCGACAGGGAGAACACTGAAGCTTTCTTT.